The entry below gives a single T cell receptor (beta chain) sequence along with its context. Its antigen is not known. The data derive from a study of T cell responses to AZD1222 COVID-19 vaccine. Study results and caveats: Across the whole spike, CD4 TCRs peaked at regions 160-218 and 743-854. Repertoire samples came only from after the peak T cell response. Nearly half of spike-specific TCRs reportedly target variant regions that are unmutated in the B.1.351 and B.1.1.7 variants.

The V gene lost 10 bases and the J gene lost 2 bases, with 18 bases spanning the gap. The CDR3 runs to 15 residues. Germline CDR1 and CDR2: LGHNA and YNFKEQ. Data came from immunoSEQ multiplex PCR; TCRdb stores just in-frame clones and leaves some out. This sample yields over 75,000 clones, of which over 75% are seen a single time; 3.4% belongs to the top ten. This chain joins TRBV4-2 and TRBJ1-3; D perhaps matches TRBD1 (6 bases). This specimen was peripheral blood, taken 28 days after the second AZD1222 dose. This receptor was taken from an adult who received the AZD1222 COVID-19 vaccine. The CDR3: CATTKGEGTGNTIYF. The CDR3, as DNA: TGTGCCACCACGAAGGGGGAGGGGACTGGAAACACCATATATTTT.